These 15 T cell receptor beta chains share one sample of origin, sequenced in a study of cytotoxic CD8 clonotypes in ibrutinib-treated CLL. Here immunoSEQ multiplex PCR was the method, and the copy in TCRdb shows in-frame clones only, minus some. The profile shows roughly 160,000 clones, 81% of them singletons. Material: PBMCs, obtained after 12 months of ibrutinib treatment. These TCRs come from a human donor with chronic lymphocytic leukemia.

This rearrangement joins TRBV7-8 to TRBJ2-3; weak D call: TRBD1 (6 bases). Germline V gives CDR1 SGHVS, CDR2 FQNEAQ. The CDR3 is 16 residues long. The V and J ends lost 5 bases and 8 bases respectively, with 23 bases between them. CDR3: CASSISTGIEGVTQYF. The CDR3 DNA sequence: TGTGCCAGCAGCATATCCACAGGGATAGAGGGGGTTACGCAGTATTTT.

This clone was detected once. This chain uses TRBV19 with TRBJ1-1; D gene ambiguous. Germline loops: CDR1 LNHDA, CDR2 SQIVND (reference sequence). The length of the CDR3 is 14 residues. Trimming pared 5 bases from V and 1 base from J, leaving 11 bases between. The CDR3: CASSSILRNTEAFF. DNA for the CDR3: TGTGCCAGTAGTTCTATTCTTAGGAACACTGAAGCTTTCTTT.

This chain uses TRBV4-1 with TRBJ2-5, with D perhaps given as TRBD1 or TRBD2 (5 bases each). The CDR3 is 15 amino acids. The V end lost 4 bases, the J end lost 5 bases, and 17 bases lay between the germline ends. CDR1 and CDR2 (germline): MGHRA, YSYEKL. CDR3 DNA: TGCGCCAGCAGCCGAACTCTACTAGGGGTCGAGACCCAGTACTTC. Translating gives CASSRTLLGVETQYF.

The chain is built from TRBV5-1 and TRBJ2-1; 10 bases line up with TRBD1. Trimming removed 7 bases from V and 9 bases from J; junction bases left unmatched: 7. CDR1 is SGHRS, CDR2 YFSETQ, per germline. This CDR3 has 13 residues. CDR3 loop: CASYGQGVGEQFF. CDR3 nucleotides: TGCGCCAGCTACGGACAGGGGGTGGGTGAGCAGTTCTTC.

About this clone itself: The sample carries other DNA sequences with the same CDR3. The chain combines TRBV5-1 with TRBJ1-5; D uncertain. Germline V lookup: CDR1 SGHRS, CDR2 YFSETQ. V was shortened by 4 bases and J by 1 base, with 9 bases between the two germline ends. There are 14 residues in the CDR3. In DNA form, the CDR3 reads TGCGCCAGCAGCCCGGGAGGGAGCAATCAGCCCCAGCATTTT. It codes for CASSPGGSNQPQHF.

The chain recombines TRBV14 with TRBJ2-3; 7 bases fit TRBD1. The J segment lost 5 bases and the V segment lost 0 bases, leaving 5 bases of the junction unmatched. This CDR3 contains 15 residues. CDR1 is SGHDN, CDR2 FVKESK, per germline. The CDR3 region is CASSQETGLRDTQYF. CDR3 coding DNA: TGTGCCAGCAGCCAAGAGACAGGGCTTCGAGATACGCAGTATTTT.

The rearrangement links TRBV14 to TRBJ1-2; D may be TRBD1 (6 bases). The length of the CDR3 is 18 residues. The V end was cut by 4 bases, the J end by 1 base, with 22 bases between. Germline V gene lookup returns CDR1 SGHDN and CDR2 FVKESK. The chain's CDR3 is CASSLLFTGSGVNYGYTF. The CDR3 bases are TGTGCCAGCAGCCTTCTGTTTACAGGGTCTGGAGTTAACTATGGCTACACCTTC.

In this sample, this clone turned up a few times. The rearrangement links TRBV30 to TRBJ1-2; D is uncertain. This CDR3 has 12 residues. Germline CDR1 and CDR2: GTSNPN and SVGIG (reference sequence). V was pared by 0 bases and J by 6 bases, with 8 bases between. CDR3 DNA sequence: TGTGCCTGGAGTGTGGCAATAAATGGCTACACCTTC. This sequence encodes CAWSVAINGYTF.

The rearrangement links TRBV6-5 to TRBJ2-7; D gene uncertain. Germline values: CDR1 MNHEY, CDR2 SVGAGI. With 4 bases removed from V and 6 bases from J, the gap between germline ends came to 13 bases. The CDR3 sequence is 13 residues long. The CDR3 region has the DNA TGTGCCAGCAGTTCCGGGTCCCCGGGCGAGCAGTACTTC. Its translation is CASSSGSPGEQYF.

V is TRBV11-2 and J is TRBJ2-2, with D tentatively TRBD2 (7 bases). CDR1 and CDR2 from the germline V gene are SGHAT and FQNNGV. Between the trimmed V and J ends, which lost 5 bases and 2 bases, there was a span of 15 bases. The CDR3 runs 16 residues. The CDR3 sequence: CASSRPGGLNTGELFF. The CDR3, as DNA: TGTGCCAGCAGCCGACCCGGGGGGCTAAACACCGGGGAGCTGTTTTTT.

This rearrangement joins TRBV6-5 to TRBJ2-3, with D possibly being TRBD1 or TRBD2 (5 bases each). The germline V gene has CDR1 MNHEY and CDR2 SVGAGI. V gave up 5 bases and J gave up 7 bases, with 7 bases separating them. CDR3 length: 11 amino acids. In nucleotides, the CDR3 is TGTGCCAGCAGTCGGGGACATACGCAGTATTTT. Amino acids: CASSRGHTQYF.

CDR3 loop: CASSSTAMSTDTQYF. The CDR3 region has the DNA TGTGCCAGCTCGTCGACAGCGATGAGCACAGATACGCAGTATTTT. This chain connects TRBV18 to TRBJ2-3; D might be TRBD1 (5 bases). CDR1 is KGHSH, CDR2 LQKENI, per germline. V lost 6 bases and J 0 bases, leaving 13 bases between the germline ends. The CDR3 runs 15 residues.

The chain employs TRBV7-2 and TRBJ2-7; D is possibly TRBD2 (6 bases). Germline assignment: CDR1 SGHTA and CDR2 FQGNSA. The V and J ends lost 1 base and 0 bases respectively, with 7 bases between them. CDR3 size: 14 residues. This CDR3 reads CASSLEDYSYEQYF. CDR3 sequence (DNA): TGTGCCAGCAGCTTAGAGGACTACTCCTACGAGCAGTACTTC.

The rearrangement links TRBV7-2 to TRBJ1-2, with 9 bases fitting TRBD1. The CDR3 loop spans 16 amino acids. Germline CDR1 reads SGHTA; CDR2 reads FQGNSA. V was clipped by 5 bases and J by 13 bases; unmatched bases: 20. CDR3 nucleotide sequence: TGTGCCAGCAGCCGTATATCAACAGGGGGCGCAATCTTAGGCACCTTC. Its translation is CASSRISTGGAILGTF.

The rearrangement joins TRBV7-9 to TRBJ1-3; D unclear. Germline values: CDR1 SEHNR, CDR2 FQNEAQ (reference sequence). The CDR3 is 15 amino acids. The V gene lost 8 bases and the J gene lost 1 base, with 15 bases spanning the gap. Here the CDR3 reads CASRNLESSGNTIYF. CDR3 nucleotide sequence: TGTGCCAGCCGCAACCTTGAGTCGTCTGGAAACACCATATATTTT.